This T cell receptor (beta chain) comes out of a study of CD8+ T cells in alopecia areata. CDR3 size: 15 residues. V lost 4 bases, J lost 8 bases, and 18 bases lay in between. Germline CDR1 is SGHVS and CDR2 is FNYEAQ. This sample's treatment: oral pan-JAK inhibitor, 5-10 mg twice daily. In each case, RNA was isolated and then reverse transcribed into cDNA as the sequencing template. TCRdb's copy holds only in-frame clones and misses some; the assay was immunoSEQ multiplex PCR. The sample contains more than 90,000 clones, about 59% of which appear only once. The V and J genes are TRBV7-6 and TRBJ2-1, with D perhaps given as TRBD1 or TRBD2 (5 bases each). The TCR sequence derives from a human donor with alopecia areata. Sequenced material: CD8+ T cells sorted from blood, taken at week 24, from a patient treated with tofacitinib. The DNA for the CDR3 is TGTGCCAGCAGCTCTGGTTGGACCCAGGGAGATGAGCAGTTCTTC. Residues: CASSSGWTQGDEQFF.